This is a list of T cell receptor beta chains from one sample in a study of cytomegalovirus exposure and HLA in healthy donors. Measured with immunoSEQ multiplex PCR; TCRdb has only the in-frame clones, and not every one. The sample has about 150,000 clones; approximately 75% are singletons. Material: PBMCs. The receptors here all came from a man in his fifties in good health and CMV-seropositive. Both conserved end residues are part of each CDR3. Fields, in order: V gene, J gene, CDR3 protein.

V gene: TRBV4-2
J gene: TRBJ1-1
CDR3 protein: CASSQLGTVPEAFF

V gene: TRBV15
J gene: TRBJ2-7
CDR3 protein: CATSRDLGTSGRWQYF

V gene: TRBV5-4
J gene: TRBJ2-2
CDR3 protein: CASSHSSSGRNTGELFF

V gene: TRBV7-9
J gene: TRBJ2-3
CDR3 protein: CASSTRGVGSDTQYF

V gene: TRBV7-9
J gene: TRBJ2-5
CDR3 protein: CSSSQPPSVKTQYF

V gene: TRBV7-8
J gene: TRBJ1-6
CDR3 protein: CASSSKRQGNNSPLHF

V gene: TRBV29-1
J gene: TRBJ2-1
CDR3 protein: CSVEGDPGGSSNEQFF

V gene: TRBV19
J gene: TRBJ2-1
CDR3 protein: CASNRGGPAWEQFF

V gene: TRBV7-3
J gene: TRBJ2-3
CDR3 protein: CASSLTWASGGSTDTQYF

V gene: TRBV28
J gene: TRBJ2-4
CDR3 protein: CASSGRQGAANIQYF

V gene: TRBV4-1
J gene: TRBJ1-6
CDR3 protein: CASSQGTGNNSPLHF

V gene: TRBV7-2
J gene: TRBJ1-1
CDR3 protein: CASSSDRATEAFF

V gene: TRBV6-1
J gene: TRBJ2-5
CDR3 protein: CASSGVRGSPQETQYF

V gene: TRBV5-1
J gene: TRBJ1-3
CDR3 protein: CASSATGDGGNTIYF